Following are 13 T cell receptor beta chains from one sample sequenced in a study of tumour-infiltrating T cells in Burkitt lymphoma. The method was immunoSEQ multiplex PCR; TCRdb's version includes in-frame clones alone and lacks a portion of them. The data hold some 15,000 clones, with 25% to 35% observed a single time. Sequencing was performed on tumor tissue. Receptors originate from a human donor with diffuse large B-cell lymphoma.

In this sample, this clone turned up a few times. The gene calls are TRBV13 and TRBJ2-3, with D possibly matching TRBD2 (7 bases). This CDR3 has 15 amino acids. Germline-derived CDR1 and CDR2 are PRHDT and FYEKMQ (reference sequence). The V end was cut by 3 bases, the J end by 2 bases, with 12 bases between. The CDR3 nucleotides read TGTGCCAGCAGCTTTCGGGGGGACAACACAGATACGCAGTATTTT. It specifies CASSFRGDNTDTQYF. The whole variable domain, remainder taken from reference TRBV13 and TRBJ2-3, is AAGVIQSPRHLIKEKRETATLKCYPIPRHDTVYWYQQGPGQDPQFLISFYEKMQSDKGSIPDRFSAQQFSDYHSELNMSSLELGDSALYFCASSFRGDNTDTQYFGPGTRLTVL.

For this clone: Within the sample, other DNA sequences also encode this same CDR3. V and J are TRBV9 and TRBJ1-5; TRBD1 is a possible D gene (5 bases). Germline CDR1 is SGDLS and CDR2 is YYNGEE. V lost 0 bases to trimming and J lost 3 bases, with 10 bases between them. CDR3 length equals 15 residues. CDR3 in amino acids: CASSVGEGPNQPQHF. CDR3 in DNA: TGTGCCAGCAGCGTAGGGGAGGGACCCAATCAGCCCCAGCATTTT.

This clone has more than one count but fewer than ten. This chain uses TRBV19 with TRBJ2-7; D is undetermined. This CDR3 contains 13 residues. Germline CDR1 LNHDA, CDR2 SQIVND (reference sequence). V lost 3 bases and J lost 4, with 10 bases in between. CDR3 in DNA: TGTGCCAGTAGTATGGGCAGCCTATACGAGCAGTACTTC. Its translation is CASSMGSLYEQYF.

V is TRBV15 and J is TRBJ2-1; D is unresolved. Germline CDR1 is LNHNV and CDR2 is YYDKDF (reference sequence). Trimming took off 5 bases at V and 4 bases at J, with 6 bases between the two ends. The length of the CDR3 is 12 residues. The CDR3 reads CATSSLYNEQFF. The CDR3 DNA reads TGTGCCACCAGCTCGTTGTACAATGAGCAGTTCTTC.

The V and J genes are TRBV7-9 and TRBJ1-3; TRBD1 is a possible D gene (6 bases). This CDR3 contains 14 residues. V dropped 4 bases and J dropped 2 bases, with 9 bases sitting between them. CDR1 and CDR2 (germline): SEHNR, FQNEAQ (reference sequence). Here the CDR3 DNA reads TGTGCCAGCAGCTCCACAGGGACTGGAAACACCATATATTTT. Translation gives CASSSTGTGNTIYF.

The J gene is TRBJ2-3, the V gene TRBV14; D may be TRBD1 (6 bases). The CDR3 has 15 residues. Germline V gene data show CDR1 as SGHDN and CDR2 as FVKESK. The V gene lost 4 bases and the J gene lost 2 bases, with 13 bases spanning the gap. The CDR3 coding sequence is TGTGCCAGCAGCCCAGGGGCTATCTCCACAGATACGCAGTATTTT. Its translation is CASSPGAISTDTQYF.

The chain combines TRBV30 with TRBJ2-7; no clear D gene. The CDR3 extends over 13 amino acids. The V end was cut by 5 bases, the J end by 7 bases, with 18 bases between. Germline CDR1 and CDR2: GTSNPN and SVGIG (reference sequence). Written as DNA, the CDR3 is TGTGCCTGGTCCAAAAGGTTGAAAGGGGAGCAGTACTTC. Protein sequence: CAWSKRLKGEQYF.

The J gene is TRBJ1-2, the V gene TRBV18; no clear D. Trimming removed 2 bases at V and 4 bases at J, with 11 bases between. The germline gives CDR1 KGHSH, CDR2 LQKENI. CDR3 size: 14 residues. CDR3 sequence reads: CASSPGNHLYGYTF. CDR3 coding DNA: TGTGCCAGCTCACCAGGGAACCACCTCTATGGCTACACCTTC.

The chain uses TRBV5-1 and TRBJ2-3; 8 bases are shared with TRBD2. The V segment lost 1 base and the J segment 2 bases; nucleotides outside the gene matches: 3. In germline, CDR1 is SGHRS, CDR2 YFSETQ. There are 15 residues in the CDR3. The CDR3, as DNA: TGCGCCAGCAGCTTGCAGCGGGAGCACACAGATACGCAGTATTTT. Amino acids: CASSLQREHTDTQYF.

This clone is a singleton in its sample. V and J are TRBV30 and TRBJ2-1; D is uncertain. This CDR3 contains 17 residues. Germline lookup yields CDR1 GTSNPN and CDR2 SVGIG (reference sequence). The V gene lost 3 bases and the J gene lost 0 bases, with 18 bases spanning the gap. CDR3 bases: TGTGCCTGGAGCTCCATAGGAGTAAGGAGCTCCTACAATGAGCAGTTCTTC. Its translation: CAWSSIGVRSSYNEQFF.

This clone was seen only a few times. The chain links TRBV28 to TRBJ2-5, with a tentative D call TRBD2 (5 bases). The germline V gene encodes CDR1 MDHEN and CDR2 SYDVKM. Trimming took 2 bases from V and 5 from J, leaving 9 bases between them. CDR3 size: 13 residues. CDR3 in DNA: TGTGCCAGCAGTTTACGGGGTTGGGAGACCCAGTACTTC. Protein sequence: CASSLRGWETQYF.

The rearrangement links TRBV19 to TRBJ2-7; 9 nucleotides align to TRBD1. The length of the CDR3 is 14 residues. Germline CDR1 and CDR2: LNHDA and SQIVND (reference sequence). The V gene end was trimmed by 5 bases and the J gene end by 2 bases; junction bases not matched to a gene: 4. DNA of the CDR3: TGTGCCAGTAGTTCGGGACAGGGTCCCTACGAGCAGTACTTC. Amino acids: CASSSGQGPYEQYF.

In nucleotides, the CDR3 is TGTGCCAGCAGCCCCTTGGAGGGGCGGGCTGAAGCTTTCTTT. Its translation: CASSPLEGRAEAFF. The V and J genes are TRBV7-9 and TRBJ1-1, with D perhaps matching TRBD1 (5 bases). The CDR3 spans 14 residues. V lost 5 bases to trimming and J lost 6 bases, with 16 bases between them. Per germline, CDR1 SEHNR and CDR2 FQNEAQ (reference sequence).